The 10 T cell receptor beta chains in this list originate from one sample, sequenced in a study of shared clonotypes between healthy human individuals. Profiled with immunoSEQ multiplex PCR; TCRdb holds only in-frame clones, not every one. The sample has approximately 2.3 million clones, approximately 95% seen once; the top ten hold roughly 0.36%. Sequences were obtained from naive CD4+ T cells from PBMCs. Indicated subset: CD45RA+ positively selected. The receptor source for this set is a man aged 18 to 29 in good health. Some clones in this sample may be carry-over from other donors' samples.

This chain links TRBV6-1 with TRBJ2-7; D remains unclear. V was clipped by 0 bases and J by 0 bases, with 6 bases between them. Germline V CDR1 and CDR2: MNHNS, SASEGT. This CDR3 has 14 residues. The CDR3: CASSEASGSYEQYF. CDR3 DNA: TGTGCCAGCAGTGAAGCCTCGGGCTCCTACGAGCAGTACTTC.

The DNA for the CDR3 is TGCGCCAGCAGCGACGGGACAGGGGGCGTTTTTGGAAACACCATATATTTT. It is translated as CASSDGTGGVFGNTIYF. V and J are TRBV5-1 and TRBJ1-3; 12 nucleotides agree with TRBD1. The junction had 8 bases not matched to a gene; V was cut back by 4 bases and J by 3 bases. Germline CDR1 SGHRS, CDR2 YFSETQ. The CDR3 contains 17 residues.

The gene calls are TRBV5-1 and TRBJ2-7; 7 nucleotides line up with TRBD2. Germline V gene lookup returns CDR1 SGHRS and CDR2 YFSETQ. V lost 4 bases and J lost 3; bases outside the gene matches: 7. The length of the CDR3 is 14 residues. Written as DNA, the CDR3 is TGCGCCAGCAGCATGGTCGGGAGGATCTACGAGCAGTACTTC. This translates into CASSMVGRIYEQYF.

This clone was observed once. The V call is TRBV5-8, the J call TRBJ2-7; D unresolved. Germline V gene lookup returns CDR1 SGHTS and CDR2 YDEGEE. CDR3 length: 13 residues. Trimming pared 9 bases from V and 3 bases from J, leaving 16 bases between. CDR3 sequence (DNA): TGTGCCACCTTACAAGTGGGGTACTACGAGCAGTACTTC. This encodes CATLQVGYYEQYF.

The CDR3 coding sequence is TGTGCCAGCAGCGTCCACAGGGAGAAGAACACTGAAGCTTTCTTT. Amino acids: CASSVHREKNTEAFF. V and J are TRBV14 and TRBJ1-1, with a tentative D call TRBD1 (6 bases). CDR3 length equals 15 residues. Germline V gene lookup returns CDR1 SGHDN and CDR2 FVKESK. Trimming pared 5 bases from V and 1 base from J, leaving 14 bases between.

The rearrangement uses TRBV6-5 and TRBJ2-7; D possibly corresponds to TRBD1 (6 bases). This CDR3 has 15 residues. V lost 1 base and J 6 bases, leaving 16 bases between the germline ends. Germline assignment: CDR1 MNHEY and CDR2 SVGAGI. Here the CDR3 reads CASSYLGQGLGEQYF. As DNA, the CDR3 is TGTGCCAGCAGTTACTTGGGCCAGGGGTTAGGCGAGCAGTACTTC.

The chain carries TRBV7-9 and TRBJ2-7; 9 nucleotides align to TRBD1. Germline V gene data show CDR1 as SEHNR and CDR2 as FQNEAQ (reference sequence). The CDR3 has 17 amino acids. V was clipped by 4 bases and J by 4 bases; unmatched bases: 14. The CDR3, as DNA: TGTGCCAGCAGCTCCCTCCAAGAGGGACAGGGAATTTACGAGCAGTACTTC. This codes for CASSSLQEGQGIYEQYF.

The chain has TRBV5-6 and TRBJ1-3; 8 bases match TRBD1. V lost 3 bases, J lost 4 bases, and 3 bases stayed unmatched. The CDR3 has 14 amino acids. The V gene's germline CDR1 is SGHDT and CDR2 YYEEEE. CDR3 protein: CASSSTGAGNTIYF. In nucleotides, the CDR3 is TGTGCCAGCAGCTCGACAGGGGCGGGAAACACCATATATTTT.

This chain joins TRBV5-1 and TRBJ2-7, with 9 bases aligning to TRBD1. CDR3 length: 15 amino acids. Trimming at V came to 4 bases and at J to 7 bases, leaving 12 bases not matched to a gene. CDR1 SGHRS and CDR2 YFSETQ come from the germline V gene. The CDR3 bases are TGCGCCAGCAGCCAGTCCGGGACAGGGAACTGGGAGCAGTACTTC. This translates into CASSQSGTGNWEQYF.

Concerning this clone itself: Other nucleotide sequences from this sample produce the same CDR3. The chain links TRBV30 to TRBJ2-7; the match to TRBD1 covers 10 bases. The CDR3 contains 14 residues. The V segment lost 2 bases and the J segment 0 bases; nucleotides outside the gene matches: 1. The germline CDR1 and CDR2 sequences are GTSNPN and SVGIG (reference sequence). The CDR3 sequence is CAWSRDRGSYEQYF. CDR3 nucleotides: TGTGCCTGGAGTAGGGACAGGGGCTCCTACGAGCAGTACTTC.